Presented here are 32 T cell receptor beta chains from one specimen sequenced in a study of T cells expressing NK-cell markers. TCRdb re-called the 5' RACE reads and catalogs CDR3 proteins one per entry, DNA excluded. This sample's table has about 460,000 distinct CDR3 sequences. The sample comprised blood T cells: a sorted CD56 or NKG2C T cell subset, CD4+ or CD8+ T cells, or bulk PBMC T cells (not recorded which). The receptors stem from a woman aged 45 to 65 in good health.

V is TRBV5-1 and J is TRBJ2-4; the D call from TCRdb, TRBD1, cannot be confirmed without DNA. Germline V gives CDR1 SGHRS, CDR2 YFSETQ. The CDR3 has 17 amino acids. CDR3 residues: CASSSGTGMVAKNIQYF.

The chain is built from TRBV4-1 and TRBJ2-7; TCRdb returns TRBD1, unconfirmable since there is no DNA. Germline assignment: CDR1 MGHRA and CDR2 YSYEKL. This CDR3 spans 19 amino acids. The CDR3 loop is CASSLRQGGASGRPYEQYF.

This chain links TRBV12-3 or TRBV12-4 with TRBJ2-5; the TCRdb call, TRBD1, lacks DNA for checking. The CDR3 has 14 amino acids. The CDR3 is CASRLPGGAATQYF.

CDR3 loop: CASNSGAVGSYEQYF. The chain combines TRBV7-9 with TRBJ2-7; as DNA is missing, the TRBD1 call by TCRdb cannot be tested. The CDR3 contains 15 residues. Per germline, CDR1 SEHNR and CDR2 FQNEAQ (reference sequence). The whole variable domain, remainder taken from reference TRBV7-9 and TRBJ2-7, is DTGVSQNPRHKITKRGQNVTFRCDPISEHNRLYWYRQTLGQGPEFLTYFQNEAQLEKSRLLSDRFSAERPKGSFSTLEIQRTEQGDSAMYLCASNSGAVGSYEQYFGPGTRLTVT.

The V gene is TRBV7-2, the J gene TRBJ1-2. The CDR3 is 11 amino acids. The germline CDR1 and CDR2 sequences are SGHTA and FQGNSA. The CDR3 protein is CASSFFWGYTF.

The rearrangement links TRBV5-1 to TRBJ2-3. This CDR3 is built from 15 residues. The germline gives CDR1 SGHRS, CDR2 YFSETQ. This CDR3 is CASSLPLVATDTQYF.

The chain couples TRBV6-5 to TRBJ2-1. The CDR3 has 14 amino acids. Germline-derived CDR1 and CDR2 are MNHEY and SVGAGI. The CDR3: CASSQSNPNNEQFF.

The rearrangement joins TRBV11-2 to TRBJ2-7; TCRdb's D gene call, TRBD1, goes unchecked for lack of DNA. The CDR3 covers 16 residues. Germline loops: CDR1 SGHAT, CDR2 FQNNGV. The chain's CDR3 is CASSFPLGGGSYEQYF.

The chain combines TRBV5-8 with TRBJ2-1; TCRdb's D call, TRBD1, is unchecked because there is no DNA. CDR3 length: 14 amino acids. Germline CDR1 reads SGHTS; CDR2 reads YDEGEE. CDR3 residues: CASSLRDRDNEQFF. Using reference TRBV5-8 and TRBJ2-1 for the parts outside the CDR3, the full variable domain is EAGVTQSPTHLIKTRGQQATLRCSPISGHTSVYWYQQALGLGLQFLLWYDEGEERNRGNFPPRFSGRQFPNYSSELNVNALELEDSALYLCASSLRDRDNEQFFGPGTRLTVL.

The V gene is TRBV5-4, the J gene TRBJ1-1; TCRdb's D call of TRBD1 is untestable without DNA. This CDR3 comprises 14 residues. The germline gives CDR1 SGHNT, CDR2 YYREEE (reference sequence). CDR3: CASSRGQDYTEAFF.

The chain links TRBV29-1 to TRBJ2-7; TCRdb's D gene call, TRBD2, goes unchecked for lack of DNA. This CDR3 is built from 13 residues. Looked up from germline, CDR1 is SQVTM and CDR2 is ANQGSEA. The CDR3 sequence: CSVVYILADEQYF.

The chain couples TRBV11-2 to TRBJ2-4. This CDR3 has 16 amino acids. Germline CDR1 SGHAT, CDR2 FQNNGV. CDR3: CASSLGPDLAKNIQYF.

The V gene is TRBV27, the J gene TRBJ1-4. Looked up from germline, CDR1 is MNHEY and CDR2 is SMNVEV (reference sequence). CDR3 length: 14 amino acids. CDR3 residues: CASKFRQINEKLFF.

This chain joins TRBV5-1 and TRBJ1-1; absent DNA, TCRdb's TRBD1 call cannot be checked. This CDR3 region has 15 residues. Germline-derived CDR1 and CDR2 are SGHRS and YFSETQ. The CDR3 sequence: CASSRMTGSTTEAFF.

The V and J genes are TRBV5-1 and TRBJ2-7; no DNA is available, so the TRBD2 call from TCRdb remains unchecked. Germline values: CDR1 SGHRS, CDR2 YFSETQ. The CDR3 totals 16 residues. The CDR3 region is CASSLAVAGAAYEQYF.

CDR3 loop: CASSLLGTSYYGYTF. The rearrangement links TRBV28 to TRBJ1-2. This CDR3 has 15 residues. The V gene's germline CDR1 is MDHEN and CDR2 SYDVKM.

The chain carries TRBV12-3 or TRBV12-4 and TRBJ2-1; checking the TCRdb D call of TRBD2 is not possible without DNA. The CDR3 is 16 amino acids. The CDR3 sequence: CASSVRGLAGINEQFF.

This sequence joins TRBV6-1 and TRBJ1-2. CDR3 size: 13 residues. Per germline, CDR1 MNHNS and CDR2 SASEGT. CDR3 in amino acids: CATSKAPNYGYTF.

The rearrangement joins TRBV7-2 to TRBJ2-2; the D call from TCRdb, TRBD2, cannot be confirmed without DNA. Germline V CDR1 and CDR2: SGHTA, FQGNSA. The CDR3 runs to 13 residues. The CDR3 sequence: CASTGLYTGELFF.

The rearrangement links TRBV11-3 to TRBJ2-1; TCRdb's D call, TRBD2, is unchecked because there is no DNA. CDR1 SGHNT and CDR2 YENEEA come from the germline V gene. The CDR3 is 16 amino acids. This CDR3 is CASSPNSVSSYNEQFF.

The chain employs TRBV7-6 and TRBJ2-1; checking the TCRdb D call of TRBD1 is not possible without DNA. The V gene's germline CDR1 is SGHVS and CDR2 FNYEAQ. The CDR3 sequence is 15 residues long. CDR3 sequence: CASGRNPGAGNEQFF.

V usage is TRBV2 and J usage is TRBJ1-1. The germline CDR1 and CDR2 sequences are SNHLY and FYNNEI. The CDR3 spans 15 residues. CDR3 amino acids: CASSMRELGNTEAFF.

This rearrangement joins TRBV18 to TRBJ2-4; TCRdb picks TRBD1, but there is no DNA to check that call. The CDR3 runs to 14 residues. Per the germline V gene, CDR1 is KGHSH and CDR2 is LQKENI. CDR3 sequence: CASSPWGNKNIQYF.

V gene TRBV4-1 combines with J gene TRBJ1-5; TCRdb returns TRBD1, unconfirmable since there is no DNA. Germline-derived CDR1 and CDR2 are MGHRA and YSYEKL. CDR3 length: 16 amino acids. CDR3 sequence: CASSQGRGSRNQPQHF.

The V call is TRBV29-1, the J call TRBJ1-1; TCRdb's D call of TRBD1 is untestable without DNA. Germline-derived CDR1 and CDR2 are SQVTM and ANQGSEA. CDR3 size: 15 residues. CDR3 protein: CSVVGIGTQNTEAFF. Full variable domain (rest looked up from reference TRBV29-1 and TRBJ1-1): SAVISQKPSRDICQRGTSLTIQCQVDSQVTMMFWYRQQPGQSLTLIATANQGSEATYESGFVIDKFPISRPNLTFSTLTVSNMSPEDSSIYLCSVVGIGTQNTEAFFGQGTRLTVV.

This chain links TRBV6-6 with TRBJ2-1; TCRdb calls TRBD1, which cannot be checked without DNA. The CDR3 loop spans 17 amino acids. CDR1 and CDR2 (germline): MNHNY, SVGAGI (reference sequence). CDR3 protein: CASSYSGTGGAGPEQFF.

This chain links TRBV12-3 or TRBV12-4 with TRBJ2-2; with no DNA, the TCRdb D assignment of TRBD1 cannot be verified. CDR3 length: 18 residues. The CDR3 sequence: CASNSQGGGSLDTGELFF.

The chain links TRBV20-1 to TRBJ2-1; TCRdb picks TRBD2, but there is no DNA to check that call. CDR1 and CDR2 from the germline V gene are DFQATT and SNEGSKA (reference sequence). This CDR3 region has 14 residues. The CDR3 reads CSGIARGSYNEQFF.

The chain links TRBV5-5 to TRBJ1-4. The CDR3 contains 13 residues. Germline values: CDR1 SGHKS, CDR2 YYEKEE (reference sequence). CDR3 sequence reads: CASSWERVEKLFF.

V gene TRBV28 combines with J gene TRBJ2-1. The CDR3 loop spans 12 amino acids. The V gene's germline CDR1 is MDHEN and CDR2 SYDVKM. CDR3 amino acids: CASSDLGNEQFF.

This chain uses TRBV12-3 or TRBV12-4 with TRBJ1-4; TCRdb picks TRBD1, but there is no DNA to check that call. The CDR3 extends over 15 amino acids. This chain's CDR3 is CASSYSGGNNEKLFF.

V gene TRBV5-1 combines with J gene TRBJ2-7; no DNA is available, so the TRBD2 call from TCRdb remains unchecked. Germline CDR1 SGHRS, CDR2 YFSETQ. The CDR3 is 16 residues long. CDR3 residues: CASSLAPSDTLYEQYF. The variable domain in full, with the rest retrieved from reference TRBV5-1 and TRBJ2-7, is KAGVTQTPRYLIKTRGQQVTLSCSPISGHRSVSWYQQTPGQGLQFLFEYFSETQRNKGNFPGRFSGRQFSNSRSEMNVSTLELGDSALYLCASSLAPSDTLYEQYFGPGTRLTVT.